The subject of this entry is one T cell receptor beta chain. The sample comes from a study of blood T cell repertoires in COVID-19. Looking at the study overall: Sources were T cells, B-cell-depleted T cells, or PBMCs; the material itself was cDNA or gDNA.

How the authors handled the data: Amplification of reference gene primers was used by the study to estimate nucleated cell counts. This table comes from immunoSEQ multiplex PCR, and its TCRdb copy is limited to in-frame clones, with some not included. V, J and clone size were drawn from that table, and D and trimming were deduced from the DNA. The sample holds about 70,000 clones, approximately 80% seen once. The sequence was collected from a man aged 30 to 45 with COVID-19, enrolled during active disease. The sample consisted of peripheral blood.

The CDR3 reads CASSLRVGLAGGTGELFF. CDR3 DNA sequence: TGTGCCAGCAGCCTAAGGGTGGGACTAGCGGGAGGAACCGGGGAGCTGTTTTTT. The chain has TRBV4-2 and TRBJ2-2; TRBD2 matches at 15 bases. The CDR3 consists of 18 residues. CDR1 LGHNA and CDR2 YNFKEQ come from the germline V gene. V lost 4 bases, J lost 5 bases, and 8 bases stayed unmatched.